Listed below are T cell receptor beta chains from one sample, sequenced in a study of control samples from healthy donors and cancer patients. TCRdb keeps only in-frame clones here, not all; method: immunoSEQ multiplex PCR. The sample has 90,000 to 110,000 clones, roughly 90% seen once. Input material: blood. Source of these receptors: a woman aged 45 to 65 in good health. Each CDR3 is given with its conserved first and last residue. The D gene is left open where the match is weak. Clone size appears in some rows only: once, few, many, or a class for an expanded clone.

>TRBV2|TRBJ2-1|NA|TRBD2
TGTGCCAGCAGTGAATATACGGGGGGTTCAGGCAATGAGCAGTTCTTC
CASSEYTGGSGNEQFF
>TRBV18|TRBJ2-3|NA|TRBD2
TGTGCCAGCTCATCCGGGGGGGGCATGGGCACAGATACGCAGTATTTT
CASSSGGGMGTDTQYF
>TRBV24-1|TRBJ2-1|NA|NA
TGTGCCACGGGCCTTCAAGATGAGCAGTTCTTC
CATGLQDEQFF
>TRBV7-3|TRBJ2-3|NA|NA
TGTGCCAGCAGCCCCGGGACAGATACGCAGTATTTT
CASSPGTDTQYF
>TRBV7-3|TRBJ2-3|NA|TRBD2
TGTGCCAGCAGCTTAAAGGGTAGCGGGAGGTTGACAGATACGCAGTATTTT
CASSLKGSGRLTDTQYF
>TRBV18|TRBJ1-4|once|TRBD1
TGTGCCAGCTCACCTGACAGGGTGGGAACTAATGAAAAACTGTTTTTT
CASSPDRVGTNEKLFF
>TRBV2|TRBJ1-1|NA|NA
TGTGCCAGCATTCGAAAGGGGGGAGATACTGAAGCTTTCTTT
CASIRKGGDTEAFF
>TRBV5-4|TRBJ1-5|NA|NA
TGTGCCAGCAGCTTGGAGTTATTCCATCAGCCCCAGCATTTT
CASSLELFHQPQHF
>TRBV12-3/TRBV12-4|TRBJ2-7|few|NA
TGTGCCAGCAGTTTAGTCCCTTGGGAGCAGTACTTC
CASSLVPWEQYF
>TRBV6-5|TRBJ2-5|NA|TRBD2
TGTGCCAGCAGTTATTTTGGGGGGGTCGGAGAGACCCAGTACTTC
CASSYFGGVGETQYF
>TRBV7-9|TRBJ2-7|NA|NA
TGTGCCAGCAGCCCCGGACAGCCTGGGCCTTACGAGCAGTACTTC
CASSPGQPGPYEQYF
>TRBV18|TRBJ2-1|NA|NA
TGTGCCAGCTCATCTGACAGACTTAGCTACAATGAGCAGTTCTTC
CASSSDRLSYNEQFF
>TRBV18|TRBJ1-3|NA|NA
TGTGCCAGCTCACCAAGTAACACCATATATTTT
CASSPSNTIYF
>TRBV18|TRBJ2-5|NA|NA
TGTGCCAGCTCACCAACTAGACAAGAGACCCAGTACTTC
CASSPTRQETQYF
>TRBV6-6|TRBJ2-3|NA|NA
TGTGCCAGCAGTTCGGGAGATACGCAGTATTTT
CASSSGDTQYF
>TRBV3-1/TRBV3-2|TRBJ1-5|NA|NA
TGTGCCAGCAGCCCGGACACGAATCAGCCCCAGCATTTT
CASSPDTNQPQHF
>TRBV12-3/TRBV12-4|TRBJ2-7|NA|TRBD2
TGTGCCAGCAGAAGAGCGGGGACCCACGAGCAGTACTTC
CASRRAGTHEQYF
>TRBV29-1|TRBJ1-1|NA|NA
TGCAGCGTTGAGGGACGGATGAACACTGAAGCTTTCTTT
CSVEGRMNTEAFF
>TRBV19|TRBJ2-1|NA|NA
TGTGCCAGCGGGACTTATTCCTACAATGAGCAGTTCTTC
CASGTYSYNEQFF
>TRBV27|TRBJ1-5|NA|TRBD1
TGTGCCAGCAGTTTATCTGGGACAGGGAAGGTACCCCAGCATTTT
CASSLSGTGKVPQHF
>TRBV6-6|TRBJ2-7|NA|TRBD1
TGTGCCACCTCCCAGGGGGACACTCCTTACGAGCAGTACTTC
CATSQGDTPYEQYF
>TRBV7-2|TRBJ1-2|NA|TRBD1
TGTGCCAGCAACCAATCACCGCTTGACAGGGCCCATGGCTACACCTTC
CASNQSPLDRAHGYTF
>TRBV20-1|TRBJ2-5|once|NA
TGCAGTGCGTGCCCCCAAGAGACCCAGTACTTC
CSACPQETQYF
>TRBV13|TRBJ2-5|once|NA
TGTGCCAGCAGCCCGTGGGGGGGCGGGGAGACCCAGTACTTC
CASSPWGGGETQYF
>TRBV4-3|TRBJ2-2|NA|NA
TGCGCCAGCAGCCAAGACGGGACATTACGGATAGGGGAGCTGTTTTTT
CASSQDGTLRIGELFF
>TRBV19|TRBJ2-3|NA|TRBD2
TGTGCCAGTAGTATAGACCCCCCGGGGGGGAGCACAGATACGCAGTATTTT
CASSIDPPGGSTDTQYF
>TRBV19|TRBJ1-2|once|TRBD1
TGTGCCAGTAGGACTATGACAGGGGACGGCTACACCTTC
CASRTMTGDGYTF
>TRBV18|TRBJ1-1|NA|NA
TGTGCCAGCTCACTAATTTCAGGGGTCTCTCCGAACACTGAAGCTTTCTTT
CASSLISGVSPNTEAFF
>TRBV7-2|TRBJ2-7|NA|NA
TGTGCCAGCAGATACAAAGGGGGTCCCTACGAGCAGTACTTC
CASRYKGGPYEQYF
>TRBV19|TRBJ1-1|NA|NA
TGTGCCAGTAGTATAGGTAGGGGTGGGCGACCGAACACTGAAGCTTTCTTT
CASSIGRGGRPNTEAFF
>TRBV10-1|TRBJ2-3|NA|NA
TGCGCCAGCAGTGCCGCAGATAAGGGTTTTAGCACAGATACGCAGTATTTT
CASSAADKGFSTDTQYF
>TRBV6-2/TRBV6-3|TRBJ2-1|few|TRBD2
TGTGCCAGCAGTTACAGTCCGACTAGCGGTGTCTATGAGCAGTTCTTC
CASSYSPTSGVYEQFF
>TRBV7-9|TRBJ1-1|NA|NA
TGTGCCAGCAGCTTAGCTCGATCTAACACTGAAGCTTTCTTT
CASSLARSNTEAFF
>TRBV30|TRBJ1-2|once|TRBD1
TGTGCCTGGGCCAGGGGGGGACAGGGAGGCTATGGCTACACCTTC
CAWARGGQGGYGYTF
>TRBV4-1|TRBJ2-5|NA|TRBD2
TGCGCCAGCAGCCAAGTTAGCGGGGTGGGGAGAGAGACCCAGTACTTC
CASSQVSGVGRETQYF
>TRBV24-1|TRBJ1-5|NA|TRBD1
TGTGCCACCAGTGATTTGCCATCAGGGGGGGGGTCAGGTAATCAGCCCCAGCATTTT
CATSDLPSGGGSGNQPQHF
>TRBV6-5|TRBJ1-2|once|NA
TGTGCCAGCGGGGAGGAGGTTGGCTATGGCTACACCTTC
CASGEEVGYGYTF
>TRBV18|TRBJ2-3|NA|NA
TGTGCCAGCTCACTCCTGGACTCGTCTAGCACAGATACGCAGTATTTT
CASSLLDSSSTDTQYF
>TRBV21-1|TRBJ1-2|once|NA
TGTGCCAGCAGCAAAGAAGGGGGCGGTCGTATCTATGGCTACACCTTC
CASSKEGGGRIYGYTF
>TRBV7-9|TRBJ2-5|NA|NA
TGTGCCAGCAGCCCCGACAGGCGTCGAGAAGAGACCCAGTACTTC
CASSPDRRREETQYF
>TRBV7-6|TRBJ2-7|NA|NA
TGTGCCAGCAGCGTATCGACAGGCCCAGGGTCCTACGAGCAGTACTTC
CASSVSTGPGSYEQYF
>TRBV7-6|TRBJ2-1|once|NA
TGTGCCAGCAGCTTCGCGGGGAGCTCCTACAATGAGCAGTTCTTC
CASSFAGSSYNEQFF
>TRBV6-5|TRBJ1-2|NA|NA
TGTGCCAGCATGGACTTAGACCGAGGTGGCTACACCTTC
CASMDLDRGGYTF
>TRBV9|TRBJ2-7|NA|TRBD1
TGTGCCAGCAGCGTAGGGACAGGGGTTCGCGAGCAGTACTTC
CASSVGTGVREQYF
>TRBV7-2|TRBJ2-3|NA|NA
TGTGCCAGCAGCTACTCAGGGGATACGCAGTATTTT
CASSYSGDTQYF
>TRBV12-3/TRBV12-4|TRBJ2-1|NA|TRBD2
TGTGCCAGCGGACTAGCAAATGAGCAGTTCTTC
CASGLANEQFF
>TRBV7-2|TRBJ2-1|NA|TRBD2
TGTGCCAGCAGCTTAGGAGGTAGCGGGAGGGGGAAGTACAATGAGCAGTTCTTC
CASSLGGSGRGKYNEQFF